The 25 T cell receptor beta chains below come from one sample, sequenced in a study of cytomegalovirus exposure and HLA in healthy donors. The assay was immunoSEQ multiplex PCR, and TCRdb's table has in-frame clones only and misses some. Of over 200,000 clones in the sample, 90% were seen once. The sequencing sample was made of PBMCs. The source of these receptors is a young woman in good health and CMV-seronegative.

The chain uses TRBV19 and TRBJ1-5; no clear D. Germline-derived CDR1 and CDR2 are LNHDA and SQIVND (reference sequence). V lost 5 bases, J lost 4 bases, and 21 bases lay in between. The length of the CDR3 is 17 residues. The CDR3 nucleotides read TGTGCCAGTAGTTTACCGGGAGCCCATAGCTCAAATCAGCCCCAGCATTTT. This codes for CASSLPGAHSSNQPQHF.

The J gene is TRBJ2-6, the V gene TRBV28; 9 bases are a match to TRBD1. The V segment lost 7 bases and the J segment 0 bases; nucleotides outside the gene matches: 10. Germline CDR1 is MDHEN and CDR2 is SYDVKM. This CDR3 comprises 18 residues. The CDR3 nucleotides are TGTGCCAGCACATCGGGACAGGGTGTTGGCTCTGGGGCCAACGTCCTGACTTTC. It is translated as CASTSGQGVGSGANVLTF.

This clone turned up a few times. V usage is TRBV28 and J usage is TRBJ1-2, with a possible D match to TRBD1 (5 bases). This CDR3 region has 13 residues. Deletions cut 5 bases from V and 5 bases from J, with 12 bases between. The germline V gene encodes CDR1 MDHEN and CDR2 SYDVKM. The CDR3 is CASSRQRSYGYTF. The CDR3 DNA sequence: TGTGCCAGCAGTCGACAGCGAAGTTATGGCTACACCTTC.

In nucleotides, the CDR3 is TGTGCCAGCAGTATCCTTACAGGAGACTATGGCTACACCTTC. It encodes CASSILTGDYGYTF. V usage is TRBV6-5 and J usage is TRBJ1-2, with D possibly TRBD1 on 5 matching bases. CDR3 length: 14 amino acids. The germline V and J ends were trimmed by 5 bases and 3 bases, with 13 bases remaining between them. Germline loops: CDR1 MNHEY, CDR2 SVGAGI.

V is TRBV7-6 and J is TRBJ1-1; tentatively, D is TRBD1 (5 bases). Germline loops: CDR1 SGHVS, CDR2 FNYEAQ. The germline V and J ends were trimmed by 5 bases and 6 bases, with 13 bases remaining between them. The CDR3 is 13 amino acids. Here the CDR3 DNA reads TGTGCCAGCAGCCGAGGCGGGGGGGCTGAAGCTTTCTTT. Residues: CASSRGGGAEAFF. Full variable domain (outside the CDR3, taken from reference TRBV7-6 and TRBJ1-1): GAGVSQSPRYKVTKRGQDVALRCDPISGHVSLYWYRQALGQGPEFLTYFNYEAQQDKSGLPNDRFSAERPEGSISTLTIQRTEQRDSAMYRCASSRGGGAEAFFGQGTRLTVV.

CDR3 DNA: TGTGCCAGCAGTTTAAACAGGTGGGGGCATAGCAATCAGCCCCAGCATTTT. Translation gives CASSLNRWGHSNQPQHF. The genes are TRBV28 and TRBJ1-5, with TRBD1 as a possible D gene (6 bases). CDR3 size: 17 residues. The ends were cut back, 2 bases at V and 0 bases at J, with 14 bases in the middle. CDR1 and CDR2 (germline): MDHEN, SYDVKM.

J is TRBJ1-5 and V is TRBV4-1; the match to TRBD1 covers 10 bases. This CDR3 comprises 16 residues. J gave up 2 bases and V 4 bases, and 5 bases lay outside the gene matches. CDR1 MGHRA and CDR2 YSYEKL come from the germline V gene. The CDR3 nucleotides read TGCGCCAGCAGCCGAGGACAGGGGGAAGGCAATCAGCCCCAGCATTTT. Translated, it gives CASSRGQGEGNQPQHF.

The rearrangement joins TRBV6-5 to TRBJ1-2, with 9 bases fitting TRBD1. V lost 4 bases, J lost 3 bases, and 3 bases stayed unmatched. The CDR3 is made up of 14 amino acids. The germline V gene has CDR1 MNHEY and CDR2 SVGAGI. CDR3 amino acids: CASSWTGVDYGYTF. The CDR3 DNA is TGTGCCAGCAGTTGGACAGGGGTCGACTATGGCTACACCTTC.

J is TRBJ2-3 and V is TRBV7-9; TRBD2 matches 10 bases. Trimming cost V 6 bases and J 6 bases; bases outside gene matches: 9. CDR1 and CDR2 from the germline V gene are SEHNR and FQNEAQ (reference sequence). This CDR3 is built from 15 residues. The CDR3, as DNA: TGTGCCAGCAGTCTCAGCGGGGGGGCAGCGGATACGCAGTATTTT. This sequence encodes CASSLSGGAADTQYF.

V is TRBV5-6 and J is TRBJ2-7; D perhaps matches TRBD2 (7 bases). The V gene's germline CDR1 is SGHDT and CDR2 YYEEEE. The CDR3 contains 14 residues. V lost 0 bases and J lost 6, with 13 bases in between. The CDR3 here is CASSLVQGGSEQYF. Written as DNA, the CDR3 is TGTGCCAGCAGCTTGGTACAGGGAGGGAGCGAGCAGTACTTC.

The chain is built from TRBV5-8 and TRBJ1-3; D might be TRBD1 (5 bases). This CDR3 comprises 15 residues. Trimming took off 4 bases at V and 2 bases at J, with 13 bases between the two ends. Germline CDR1 and CDR2: SGHTS and YDEGEE. In DNA form, the CDR3 reads TGTGCCAGCAGCCCACATAGGGGCGCTGGAAACACCATATATTTT. Amino acid sequence: CASSPHRGAGNTIYF.

The J gene is TRBJ2-3, the V gene TRBV6-5; 8 bases fit TRBD1. V lost 5 bases and J lost 3; bases outside the gene matches: 1. This CDR3 region has 13 residues. CDR1 and CDR2 from the germline V gene are MNHEY and SVGAGI. The CDR3 loop is CASSRQGTDTQYF. As DNA, the CDR3 is TGTGCCAGCAGTAGACAGGGGACAGATACGCAGTATTTT.

The rearrangement links TRBV7-9 to TRBJ1-2, with D maybe TRBD1 (6 bases). V lost 4 bases and J 4 bases, leaving 19 bases between the germline ends. The CDR3 runs 16 residues. The germline gives CDR1 SEHNR, CDR2 FQNEAQ (reference sequence). This chain's CDR3 is CASSWTKTGLTYGYTF. CDR3 nucleotide sequence: TGTGCCAGCAGCTGGACCAAAACAGGGTTGACCTATGGCTACACCTTC.

The gene calls are TRBV7-9 and TRBJ2-2, with TRBD2 as a possible D gene (7 bases). This CDR3 spans 15 amino acids. Per germline, CDR1 SEHNR and CDR2 FQNEAQ (reference sequence). V lost 8 bases and J 7 bases, leaving 20 bases between the germline ends. The DNA for the CDR3 is TGTGCCAGCGGTCGTGGGGGGGCGCGGAGCGGGGAGCTGTTTTTT. This translates into CASGRGGARSGELFF.

V and J are TRBV5-1 and TRBJ1-3, with D possibly being TRBD1 (5 bases). Germline V gene sequence: CDR1 SGHRS, CDR2 YFSETQ. The V and J ends lost 0 bases and 4 bases respectively, with 14 bases between them. There are 16 residues in the CDR3. This chain's CDR3 is CASSLVAGRLGNTIYF. The CDR3 nucleotides are TGCGCCAGCAGCTTGGTAGCAGGGCGACTCGGAAACACCATATATTTT.

Here the CDR3 DNA reads TGTGCCAGCAGCTTATACCCAACAGGGCCGGACGGGGAGCTGTTTTTT. Its protein is CASSLYPTGPDGELFF. This chain connects TRBV11-3 to TRBJ2-2, with D possibly TRBD1 on 6 matching bases. The CDR3 consists of 16 residues. Trimming pared 2 bases from V and 7 bases from J, leaving 17 bases between. CDR1 is SGHNT, CDR2 YENEEA, per germline.

The genes are TRBV7-9 and TRBJ1-4, with TRBD1 matching over 9 bases. The CDR3 covers 12 residues. With 5 bases clipped from V and 10 bases from J, the junction kept 2 bases outside the gene matches. Per the germline V gene, CDR1 is SEHNR and CDR2 is FQNEAQ (reference sequence). The CDR3 spells CASSGTGSKLFF. In DNA form, the CDR3 reads TGTGCCAGCAGCGGGACAGGGTCAAAACTGTTTTTT.

The chain combines TRBV19 with TRBJ1-3; TRBD1 matches at 9 bases. The junction had 2 bases not matched to a gene; V was cut back by 5 bases and J by 0 bases. The CDR3 has 15 residues. The germline gives CDR1 LNHDA, CDR2 SQIVND (reference sequence). CDR3 protein: CASSSQGASGNTIYF. The CDR3 DNA sequence: TGTGCCAGTAGTTCACAGGGGGCCTCTGGAAACACCATATATTTT.

The chain is built from TRBV5-1 and TRBJ2-3, with 15 positions matching TRBD2. This CDR3 has 18 amino acids. Trimming took 2 bases from V and 6 from J; bases not matched to a gene: 10. Germline CDR1 reads SGHRS; CDR2 reads YFSETQ. This CDR3 is CASSFSPGLAGGGDTQYF. CDR3 DNA: TGCGCCAGCAGCTTTTCGCCGGGACTAGCGGGAGGAGGCGATACGCAGTATTTT.

The chain combines TRBV7-2 with TRBJ2-7; perhaps TRBD2 as D (5 bases). Trimming removed 4 bases from V and 6 bases from J, with 13 bases in between. The CDR3 consists of 13 residues. Germline V lookup: CDR1 SGHTA, CDR2 FQGNSA. The CDR3 loop reads CASSSSRGGEQYF. CDR3 bases: TGTGCCAGCAGCTCTAGCAGAGGAGGCGAGCAGTACTTC.

Notes on this clone: Different DNA sequences within this sample yield the same CDR3. CDR3 nucleotides: TGTGCCAGCAGCTTAGGACAGAACTATGGCTACACCTTC. Residues: CASSLGQNYGYTF. The chain recombines TRBV7-2 with TRBJ1-2; D may be TRBD1 (5 bases). Germline V gene sequence: CDR1 SGHTA, CDR2 FQGNSA. The CDR3 extends over 13 amino acids. V gave up 1 base and J gave up 2 bases, with 5 bases separating them.

This chain connects TRBV30 to TRBJ2-7, with no clear D. Germline V lookup: CDR1 GTSNPN, CDR2 SVGIG (reference sequence). This CDR3 spans 11 amino acids. The V and J ends lost 1 base and 4 bases respectively, with 5 bases between them. The CDR3 DNA sequence: TGTGCCTGGAGTGCAAATTACGAGCAGTACTTC. Translation: CAWSANYEQYF.

This clone was seen only once. This chain connects TRBV6-5 to TRBJ1-2, with 7 positions matching TRBD1. The CDR3 is 14 amino acids. The junction had 15 bases not matched to a gene; V was cut back by 6 bases and J by 11 bases. From germline, CDR1 is MNHEY and CDR2 SVGAGI. CDR3 coding DNA: TGTGCCAGCAGGGACGGGACAGCTAGTTGGCATTACACCTTC. Translation: CASRDGTASWHYTF.

CDR3 region: CASSLGRAGPDTEAFF. In DNA, the CDR3 is TGTGCCAGCAGTTTAGGTAGGGCAGGGCCGGACACTGAAGCTTTCTTT. The chain couples TRBV28 to TRBJ1-1; D is perhaps TRBD1 (5 bases). The CDR3 runs 16 residues. Germline-derived CDR1 and CDR2 are MDHEN and SYDVKM. Trimming took 2 bases from V and 3 from J, leaving 16 bases between them.

This chain connects TRBV14 to TRBJ2-7; tentative D call: TRBD2 (5 bases). This CDR3 has 16 amino acids. V shed 0 bases and J shed 0 bases, with 12 bases lying between them. Germline loops: CDR1 SGHDN, CDR2 FVKESK. In DNA form, the CDR3 reads TGTGCCAGCAGCCAAGATCGGAGGAGCAGCTCCTACGAGCAGTACGTC. Amino acids: CASSQDRRSSSYEQYV.